The 23 T cell receptor beta chains given below trace back to one sample, sequenced in a study of blood T cell repertoires in COVID-19 (TCRdb year 2020). The library came from the immunoSEQ multiplex PCR assay. TCRdb took over this immuneACCESS table, retaining in-frame rearrangements with V and J assigned. Such tables are incomplete; in checked studies, under half of the missing clones stem from an unresolved V gene, and the remainder is unexplained. A total of about 440,000 clones appear in this sample, roughly 88% of them only once. The ten largest clonotypes hold approximately 0.65% of the sample. Sequenced: PBMCs or T cells enriched from blood (not recorded which). The source is a young man who had recovered from COVID-19.

CDR3 sequence reads: CASSDGTQYF. CDR3 sequence (DNA): TGTGCCAGCAGTGACGGGACCCAGTACTTC. V and J are TRBV2 and TRBJ2-5; no clear D gene. Germline V gene data show CDR1 as SNHLY and CDR2 as FYNNEI. V was clipped by 3 bases and J by 7 bases, with 3 bases between them. The CDR3 runs 10 residues.

The V gene is TRBV7-8, the J gene TRBJ2-5, with a weak D call TRBD1 (5 bases). Germline V CDR1 and CDR2: SGHVS, FQNEAQ. V lost 4 bases, J lost 3 bases, and 15 bases lay in between. The CDR3 sequence is 15 residues long. The CDR3 DNA is TGTGCCAGCAGCTCCCAACCAGGGCTAAAAGAGACCCAGTACTTC. Protein: CASSSQPGLKETQYF. The whole variable domain, remainder taken from reference TRBV7-8 and TRBJ2-5, is GAGVSQSPRYKVAKRGQDVALRCDPISGHVSLFWYQQALGQGPEFLTYFQNEAQLDKSGLPSDRFFAERPEGSVSTLKIQRTQQEDSAVYLCASSSQPGLKETQYFGPGTRLLVL.

Comment on this clone: This specimen includes other DNA sequences encoding the same CDR3. This chain links TRBV18 with TRBJ1-5; no firm D call. Germline V lookup: CDR1 KGHSH, CDR2 LQKENI. Trimming took 3 bases from V and 4 from J, leaving 7 bases between them. The CDR3 has 13 residues. As DNA, the CDR3 is TGTGCCAGCTCACCTTCCCAAAATCAGCCCCAGCATTTT. Protein: CASSPSQNQPQHF.

This clone was seen once. This chain links TRBV19 with TRBJ1-2, with 11 bases fitting TRBD1. V gave up 5 bases and J gave up 3 bases; unmatched junction bases: 5. Looked up from germline, CDR1 is LNHDA and CDR2 is SQIVND (reference sequence). The CDR3 covers 15 residues. Written as DNA, the CDR3 is TGTGCCAGTAGTGCGAGGACAGGGGGCTACTATGGCTACACCTTC. It codes for CASSARTGGYYGYTF.

This chain joins TRBV28 and TRBJ2-7, with 12 bases identical to TRBD2. This CDR3 contains 15 residues. After removal of 7 bases from V and 1 base from J, the junction contained 5 bases not matched to a gene. CDR1 is MDHEN, CDR2 SYDVKM, per germline. The CDR3 loop is CASTQTSGGSYEQYF. The DNA of the CDR3 is TGTGCCAGCACCCAGACTAGCGGGGGATCCTACGAGCAGTACTTC. Looking up the rest from reference TRBV28 and TRBJ2-7 gives the full variable domain: DVKVTQSSRYLVKRTGEKVFLECVQDMDHENMFWYRQDPGLGLRLIYFSYDVKMKEKGDIPEGYSVSREKKERFSLILESASTNQTSMYLCASTQTSGGSYEQYFGPGTRLTVT.

This sequence joins TRBV5-1 and TRBJ2-1; 9 bases match TRBD1. Germline loops: CDR1 SGHRS, CDR2 YFSETQ. V lost 4 bases and J lost 4; bases outside the gene matches: 6. The CDR3 sequence is 15 residues long. The CDR3, as DNA: TGCGCCAGCAGCGCGGCCGGGACAGGGTACAATGAGCAGTTCTTC. Translated, it gives CASSAAGTGYNEQFF.

V usage is TRBV28 and J usage is TRBJ1-2; 7 bases map to TRBD1. The germline V gene encodes CDR1 MDHEN and CDR2 SYDVKM. The V and J ends lost 2 bases and 7 bases, in that order; junction bases with no gene match: 1. There are 12 residues in the CDR3. The CDR3 nucleotides are TGTGCCAGCAGTTTACGACAGGGTGGCTACACCTTC. It yields the protein CASSLRQGGYTF.

Only a few counts were recorded for this clone. The rearrangement uses TRBV4-2 and TRBJ2-3; D not certain. Germline V gives CDR1 LGHNA, CDR2 YNFKEQ. V dropped 4 bases and J dropped 2 bases, with 13 bases sitting between them. The CDR3 spans 15 residues. CDR3 residues: CASSPRVENTDTQYF. Here the CDR3 DNA reads TGTGCCAGCAGCCCCCGGGTGGAGAACACAGATACGCAGTATTTT.

CDR3 in amino acids: CASSQETGRIATNEKLFF. DNA of the CDR3: TGTGCCAGCAGCCAAGAGACAGGGAGGATTGCAACTAATGAAAAACTGTTTTTT. The V gene is TRBV7-9, the J gene TRBJ1-4; 7 bases are a match to TRBD1. Unmatched junction bases numbered 12, after V lost 5 bases and J lost 0 bases. Germline-derived CDR1 and CDR2 are SEHNR and FQNEAQ (reference sequence). The CDR3 sequence is 18 residues long.

V gene TRBV4-1 combines with J gene TRBJ2-7; 7 nucleotides agree with TRBD1. With 1 base clipped from V and 3 bases from J, the junction kept 6 bases outside the gene matches. This CDR3 contains 15 residues. The V gene's germline CDR1 is MGHRA and CDR2 YSYEKL. As DNA, the CDR3 is TGCGCCAGCAGCCAAGCCCGGGACAGAGACTACGAGCAGTACTTC. The encoded protein is CASSQARDRDYEQYF.

This clone has a single count. This sequence joins TRBV24-1 and TRBJ1-2, with TRBD1 matching 10 bases. The CDR3 is 14 amino acids. The V segment lost 7 bases and the J segment 11 bases; nucleotides outside the gene matches: 12. Germline lookup yields CDR1 KGHDR and CDR2 SFDVKD. CDR3 region: CATSDPGQGSMYTF. CDR3 bases: TGTGCCACCAGCGACCCGGGACAGGGGTCTATGTACACCTTC.

V and J are TRBV24-1 and TRBJ2-7; D might be TRBD2 (6 bases). Trimming cost V 9 bases and J 7 bases, with 24 bases left between them. The CDR3 totals 15 residues. Germline lookup yields CDR1 KGHDR and CDR2 SFDVKD. Here the CDR3 reads CATSPMGGTYEEQYF. The CDR3 DNA reads as TGTGCCACCTCCCCGATGGGGGGAACCTACGAGGAGCAGTACTTC.

The chain employs TRBV18 and TRBJ2-1; D perhaps matches TRBD2 (5 bases). CDR1 and CDR2 from the germline V gene are KGHSH and LQKENI. The CDR3 sequence is 15 residues long. V was cut by 2 bases and J by 0 bases, with 8 bases left in between. CDR3 residues: CASSPFGDSYNEQFF. CDR3 sequence (DNA): TGTGCCAGCTCACCATTCGGGGACTCCTACAATGAGCAGTTCTTC. Together with reference TRBV18 and TRBJ2-1, the CDR3 gives the full variable domain: NAGVMQNPRHLVRRRGQEARLRCSPMKGHSHVYWYRQLPEEGLKFMVYLQKENIIDESGMPKERFSAEFPKEGPSILRIQQVVRGDSAAYFCASSPFGDSYNEQFFGPGTRLTVL.

V usage is TRBV14 and J usage is TRBJ1-6; D is unclear. Germline values: CDR1 SGHDN, CDR2 FVKESK. This CDR3 is 15 amino acids long. The ends were cut back, 2 bases at V and 8 bases at J, with 13 bases in the middle. CDR3 sequence (DNA): TGTGCCAGCAGCCAATTAATGAGTCCCGATTCACCCCTCCACTTT. Its translation: CASSQLMSPDSPLHF.

The chain uses TRBV3-1 (or the pseudogene TRBV3-2) and TRBJ1-1; maybe TRBD1 (6 bases). Germline-derived CDR1 and CDR2 are LGHDT and YNNKEL (reference sequence). Deletions cut 2 bases from V and 6 bases from J, with 16 bases between. This CDR3 has 15 residues. As DNA, the CDR3 is TGTGCCAGCAGCCAAAGAGGTAGGGACACCGCTGAAGCTTTCTTT. As protein: CASSQRGRDTAEAFF.

V usage is TRBV2 and J usage is TRBJ1-2; D is unresolved. Trimming pared 5 bases from V and 8 bases from J, leaving 15 bases between. This CDR3 region has 13 residues. CDR1 is SNHLY and CDR2 is FYNNEI in the germline V gene. CDR3 sequence (DNA): TGTGCCAGCAGTACCGACCCGGGCGGGGGCTACACCTTC. Residues: CASSTDPGGGYTF.

The chain has TRBV24-1 and TRBJ2-1; TRBD2 matches at 9 bases. Germline CDR1 reads KGHDR; CDR2 reads SFDVKD. The CDR3 has 16 amino acids. Trimming at V came to 4 bases and at J to 9 bases, leaving 12 bases not matched to a gene. The CDR3 loop reads CATSEFGREGLGEQFF. CDR3 nucleotides: TGTGCCACCAGTGAATTTGGGCGGGAGGGCCTGGGTGAGCAGTTCTTC.

The chain uses TRBV6-1 and TRBJ1-2, with D possibly TRBD1 on 5 matching bases. The V end lost 3 bases, the J end lost 2 bases, and 7 bases lay between the germline ends. Germline V lookup: CDR1 MNHNS, CDR2 SASEGT. The CDR3 is 13 amino acids. The CDR3 coding sequence is TGTGCCAGCAGTGAGACAGTCAACTATGGCTACACCTTC. Protein sequence: CASSETVNYGYTF.

J is TRBJ2-7 and V is TRBV9, with TRBD1 matching over 7 bases. Germline trimming cut 4 bases from V and 3 bases from J; bases unmatched to any gene: 7. Germline CDR1 SGDLS, CDR2 YYNGEE. The CDR3 runs to 14 residues. The CDR3 is CASSPWTGRYEQYF. In nucleotides, the CDR3 is TGTGCCAGCAGCCCATGGACAGGACGCTACGAGCAGTACTTC.

The chain couples TRBV7-6 to TRBJ1-2; D possibly corresponds to TRBD1 (5 bases). V lost 5 bases and J lost 2, with 15 bases in between. CDR3 length: 15 amino acids. Germline CDR1 SGHVS, CDR2 FNYEAQ. As DNA, the CDR3 is TGTGCCAGCAGCCCGGGGACGGGGGGGAACTATGGCTACACCTTC. Protein sequence: CASSPGTGGNYGYTF. The variable domain in full, completed from reference TRBV7-6 and TRBJ1-2, reads GAGVSQSPRYKVTKRGQDVALRCDPISGHVSLYWYRQALGQGPEFLTYFNYEAQQDKSGLPNDRFSAERPEGSISTLTIQRTEQRDSAMYRCASSPGTGGNYGYTFGSGTRLTVV.

This clone is a singleton in its sample. V is TRBV4-1 and J is TRBJ1-6; 9 bases map to TRBD1. CDR3 size: 22 residues. Looked up from germline, CDR1 is MGHRA and CDR2 is YSYEKL. V dropped 2 bases and J dropped 0; count of bases not matched to a gene: 17. CDR3 residues: CASSQNPTGGLSSSSYNSPLHF. As DNA, the CDR3 is TGCGCCAGCAGCCAAAATCCGACAGGGGGGCTTTCTTCGAGCTCCTATAATTCACCCCTCCACTTT.

The table lists this clone with a few counts. This sequence joins TRBV5-1 and TRBJ1-1; TRBD1 matches at 7 bases. The CDR3 spans 14 residues. In germline, CDR1 is SGHRS, CDR2 YFSETQ. Trimming took 4 bases from V and 4 from J; bases not matched to a gene: 7. The CDR3 is CASSANPGGTEAFF. CDR3 nucleotide sequence: TGCGCCAGCAGCGCCAACCCAGGGGGCACTGAAGCTTTCTTT.

With regard to this clone: This sequence may be a read error, since a much larger clone differs from it by one base. The chain carries TRBV28 and TRBJ2-3, with TRBD1 identical over 10 bases. After removal of 3 bases from V and 2 bases from J, the junction contained 2 bases not matched to a gene. This CDR3 comprises 15 residues. The germline V gene has CDR1 MDHEN and CDR2 SYDVKM. CDR3 loop: CASSFGTGDTDTQYF. In DNA, the CDR3 is TGTGCCAGCAGTTTCGGGACAGGGGACACAGATACGCAGTATTTT.